This paragraph reports one T cell receptor beta chain. Its antigen is undetermined. The sample is drawn from a study of PD-L1 blockade in urothelial cancer. About the study: In about 2014, patients got going on atezolizumab, taking 1,200 mg intravenously every 3 weeks. Blood yielded a median of 141,255 T cells per sample. Whole-study results and caveats: TCR clonality was measured in pretreatment peripheral blood. Clonality below the median predicted better survival.

In each PCR, synthetic TCR analog templates were spiked in. The protocol was immunoSEQ multiplex PCR, while the TCRdb copy is restricted to in-frame clones and leaves out a portion. This sample has 85,000 to 95,000 clones, with 70% to 90% found just once. As for time point: pretreatment peripheral blood. The CDR3 runs 16 residues. Looked up from germline, CDR1 is LNHDA and CDR2 is SQIVND (reference sequence). V shed 5 bases and J 5 bases; nucleotides not matched to a gene: 8. This clonotype originated in a woman of 80 years or more with urothelial cancer. Here the sequenced sample was PBMCs, taken around atezolizumab (anti-PD-L1) treatment. The J gene is TRBJ2-3, the V gene TRBV19, with 12 bases aligning to TRBD2. In nucleotides, the CDR3 is TGTGCCAGTAGTTCCCGACTAGCGGGAGAGGTAGATACGCAGTATTTT. Its translation: CASSSRLAGEVDTQYF.